This TCR beta chain emerged from a study of OX40 agonist ivuxolimab in advanced cancers. Study context: Enrolled patients in dose escalation had cancers that were hepatocellular carcinoma, melanoma, renal cell or head and neck cancer. Broader study findings: Several nonresponders also turned out to have low normalized T-cell clonal expansion. Researchers report that CD8+ T cells had, on average, more expanded clones than CD4+.

Profiled with immunoSEQ multiplex PCR; TCRdb holds only in-frame clones, not every one. Altogether under 20,000 clones are present, about 80% being singletons, with the ten largest covering 21%. The CDR3 spans 15 residues. Germline CDR1 reads MNHEY; CDR2 reads SVGAGI. V lost 6 bases and J lost 0; bases outside the gene matches: 7. A note on this clone: Its antigen is as yet unknown.

A history of autoimmune disease or systemic immunosuppression excluded patients. This sequence was found in an adult with an advanced solid tumor such as melanoma, head and neck, liver or kidney cancer. Sequenced material: CD4+ or CD8+ T cells sorted from blood, taken in a trial of the OX40 agonist ivuxolimab. The chain recombines TRBV6-5 with TRBJ2-5; 7 bases are shared with TRBD1. As DNA, the CDR3 is TGTGCCAGCAGAGGGGACAGTTACTACCAAGAGACCCAGTACTTC. Translating gives CASRGDSYYQETQYF.